A selection of T cell receptor beta chains follows, all from one sample in a study of vaccination and CD4 T cells after COVID-19. No antigen is known for these receptors. From the PCR reads, TCRdb called clonotypes with MiXCR, one entry per CDR3 protein. The sample records 11,000 to 15,000 distinct CDR3 sequences, 34% being singletons. Material for sequencing was cultured CD4+ T cells from blood. These receptors were obtained from a human donor with COVID-19. Both conserved end residues are part of each CDR3. The order of the fields is CDR3 DNA, CDR3 protein, clone size, D gene, J gene, V gene. A D gene is named only where the DNA matches it firmly. Only some rows state a clone size, as once, few, many or a class for expanded clones.

CDR3 DNA: TGTGCCAGCACCCGGAGGAATACGCAGTATTTT; CDR3 protein: CASTRRNTQYF; clone size: .; D gene: .; J gene: TRBJ2-3; V gene: TRBV28
CDR3 DNA: TGTGCCAGTAGTATGAAACAGACCTATGGCTACACCTTC; CDR3 protein: CASSMKQTYGYTF; clone size: few; D gene: .; J gene: TRBJ1-2; V gene: TRBV19
CDR3 DNA: TGTGCCACCAGTGATTTCTCAGGTTACAATGAGCAGTTCTTC; CDR3 protein: CATSDFSGYNEQFF; clone size: .; D gene: .; J gene: TRBJ2-1; V gene: TRBV24-1
CDR3 DNA: TGTGCCAGCAGCTTAGTAATCCAAAACTATGGCTACACCTTC; CDR3 protein: CASSLVIQNYGYTF; clone size: few; D gene: .; J gene: TRBJ1-2; V gene: TRBV7-8
CDR3 DNA: TGCGCCAGCAGCGAAACAAAGAACACTGAAGCTTTCTTT; CDR3 protein: CASSETKNTEAFF; clone size: few; D gene: .; J gene: TRBJ1-1; V gene: TRBV10-2
CDR3 DNA: TGCGCCAGCAGTGAATACAGGGTCACCGAGCAGTACTTC; CDR3 protein: CASSEYRVTEQYF; clone size: few; D gene: .; J gene: TRBJ2-7; V gene: TRBV10-1
CDR3 DNA: TGTGCTAGTGGCTTCTCACGGGGGCATGAGCAGTTCTTC; CDR3 protein: CASGFSRGHEQFF; clone size: once; D gene: .; J gene: TRBJ2-1; V gene: TRBV12-5
CDR3 DNA: TGTGCCAGCAGTTCCTGGGCGACCTATAATTCACCCCTCCACTTT; CDR3 protein: CASSSWATYNSPLHF; clone size: few; D gene: .; J gene: TRBJ1-6; V gene: TRBV12-3/TRBV12-4
CDR3 DNA: TGTGCCAGCATCCCCAGGGGGCGTTCCTACGAGCAGTACTTC; CDR3 protein: CASIPRGRSYEQYF; clone size: .; D gene: TRBD1; J gene: TRBJ2-7; V gene: TRBV28
CDR3 DNA: TGTGCCAGCAGTAAGGGTAGAGGGACAGGGGCCCCCATTAGGCATCAGCCCCAGCATTTT; CDR3 protein: CASSKGRGTGAPIRHQPQHF; clone size: .; D gene: .; J gene: TRBJ1-5; V gene: TRBV21-1
CDR3 DNA: TGTGCCAGCAGCGTGGACGAGACAGGGAATCACTATGGCTACACCTTC; CDR3 protein: CASSVDETGNHYGYTF; clone size: .; D gene: TRBD1; J gene: TRBJ1-2; V gene: TRBV9
CDR3 DNA: TGTGCCAGCCGAGGGGGACAGGGGGCGCGTCATGAAAAACTGTTTTTT; CDR3 protein: CASRGGQGARHEKLFF; clone size: .; D gene: TRBD1; J gene: TRBJ1-4; V gene: TRBV19
CDR3 DNA: TGTGCCAGCAGCTTGACACCACAAGAGACCCAGTACTTC; CDR3 protein: CASSLTPQETQYF; clone size: few; D gene: .; J gene: TRBJ2-5; V gene: TRBV7-3
CDR3 DNA: TGCAGTGCGCCAGCGGGGGGCCTCCAAGAGACCCAGTACTTC; CDR3 protein: CSAPAGGLQETQYF; clone size: few; D gene: TRBD2; J gene: TRBJ2-5; V gene: TRBV20-1
CDR3 DNA: TGTGCCAGCAGCTTAACATCCGGGGGCGGCAATCAGCCCCAGCATTTT; CDR3 protein: CASSLTSGGGNQPQHF; clone size: .; D gene: .; J gene: TRBJ1-5; V gene: TRBV11-2
CDR3 DNA: TGTGCCACGGCCCGCGGGGGAGGTGGCAATGAGCAGTTCTTC; CDR3 protein: CATARGGGGNEQFF; clone size: .; D gene: TRBD2; J gene: TRBJ2-1; V gene: TRBV24-1
CDR3 DNA: TGCGCCAGCAGCTTTAGCGGGGTGAGCTCCTACGAGCAGTACTTC; CDR3 protein: CASSFSGVSSYEQYF; clone size: .; D gene: TRBD2; J gene: TRBJ2-7; V gene: TRBV5-1
CDR3 DNA: TGTGCCAGCTCAAGGCGGCAGGGGGAAGAGACCCAGTACTTC; CDR3 protein: CASSRRQGEETQYF; clone size: few; D gene: TRBD1; J gene: TRBJ2-5; V gene: TRBV18
CDR3 DNA: TGCAGTGCTCGACCCTCGGGGGGCCTGAGCTCCTATAATTCACCCCTCCACTTT; CDR3 protein: CSARPSGGLSSYNSPLHF; clone size: .; D gene: .; J gene: TRBJ1-6; V gene: TRBV20-1
CDR3 DNA: TGTGCCAGCAGACCGGGGATGGGGCGGGGGAGCACAGATACGCAGTATTTT; CDR3 protein: CASRPGMGRGSTDTQYF; clone size: .; D gene: TRBD2; J gene: TRBJ2-3; V gene: TRBV11-3
CDR3 DNA: TGTGCCAGCAGTTTTTCGGGGGCTGAGACCCAGTACTTC; CDR3 protein: CASSFSGAETQYF; clone size: few; D gene: .; J gene: TRBJ2-5; V gene: TRBV27
CDR3 DNA: TGCAGTGCTAGAGATTTCGGGGGGGCCGCCTATGAGCAGTTCTTC; CDR3 protein: CSARDFGGAAYEQFF; clone size: few; D gene: TRBD2; J gene: TRBJ2-1; V gene: TRBV20-1
CDR3 DNA: TGTGCCTGGAGAGGTGATACCGGGGAGCTGTTTTTT; CDR3 protein: CAWRGDTGELFF; clone size: few; D gene: .; J gene: TRBJ2-2; V gene: TRBV30
CDR3 DNA: TGTGCCAGCAGTTACTCTGGGGGGGCCAATCAGCCCCAGCATTTT; CDR3 protein: CASSYSGGANQPQHF; clone size: few; D gene: .; J gene: TRBJ1-5; V gene: TRBV6-5
CDR3 DNA: TGTGCCAGCAGCTTACTACGCGTCCTGAACACTGAAGCTTTCTTT; CDR3 protein: CASSLLRVLNTEAFF; clone size: .; D gene: .; J gene: TRBJ1-1; V gene: TRBV11-2
CDR3 DNA: TGTGCCAGCAGCGGGAGTAGCGGGAGGTCGGGCACAGATACGCAGTATTTT; CDR3 protein: CASSGSSGRSGTDTQYF; clone size: .; D gene: .; J gene: TRBJ2-3; V gene: TRBV21-1
CDR3 DNA: TGTGCCAGCAGCTTAATAAGCCACGAGCAGTACTTC; CDR3 protein: CASSLISHEQYF; clone size: few; D gene: .; J gene: TRBJ2-7; V gene: TRBV11-3
CDR3 DNA: TGCAGTGCTAGAGTGGGGTCGGGCTCCCCGAACGGCGATACGCAGTATTTT; CDR3 protein: CSARVGSGSPNGDTQYF; clone size: few; D gene: .; J gene: TRBJ2-3; V gene: TRBV20-1
CDR3 DNA: TGTGCCAGCAGTTCTGGCAGTGGGAATTCACCCCTCCACTTT; CDR3 protein: CASSSGSGNSPLHF; clone size: few; D gene: .; J gene: TRBJ1-6; V gene: TRBV6-5
CDR3 DNA: TGCGCCAGCAGCGGTGGGGACAATCAGCCCCAGCATTTT; CDR3 protein: CASSGGDNQPQHF; clone size: few; D gene: .; J gene: TRBJ1-5; V gene: TRBV5-1
CDR3 DNA: TGTGCCACCAGCAGTACGGGTCCATGGGGCTACACCTTC; CDR3 protein: CATSSTGPWGYTF; clone size: .; D gene: .; J gene: TRBJ1-2; V gene: TRBV15
CDR3 DNA: TGTGCCAGCGGACAGACAGGAGGTGGGAATCAGCCCCAGTATTTT; CDR3 protein: CASGQTGGGNQPQYF; clone size: .; D gene: .; J gene: TRBJ2-3; V gene: TRBV6-1
CDR3 DNA: TGCAGTGCTCCGGGGGACCTCGGGGGGGGCAATCAGCCCCAGCATTTT; CDR3 protein: CSAPGDLGGGNQPQHF; clone size: few; D gene: .; J gene: TRBJ1-5; V gene: TRBV20-1
CDR3 DNA: TGCAGTGCTAGAGGGGGACAGGGGATGCGGGAAGCTTTCTTT; CDR3 protein: CSARGGQGMREAFF; clone size: few; D gene: TRBD1; J gene: TRBJ1-1; V gene: TRBV20-1
CDR3 DNA: TGCAGTGGGGACAGGGCCACCGGGGAGCTGTTTTTT; CDR3 protein: CSGDRATGELFF; clone size: .; D gene: TRBD1; J gene: TRBJ2-2; V gene: TRBV20-1
CDR3 DNA: TGTGCCAGCTGGGGGGGCTTAGGGCGGGGAGAGCAGTTCTTC; CDR3 protein: CASWGGLGRGEQFF; clone size: .; D gene: .; J gene: TRBJ2-1; V gene: TRBV27
CDR3 DNA: TGTGCCAGCAGGGACAGGGGAAGGTACAATGAGCAGTTCTTC; CDR3 protein: CASRDRGRYNEQFF; clone size: once; D gene: TRBD1; J gene: TRBJ2-1; V gene: TRBV2
CDR3 DNA: TGTGCCAGCAGCGGGCGGACTAGCGGGCGATACCAAGAGACCCAGTACTTC; CDR3 protein: CASSGRTSGRYQETQYF; clone size: .; D gene: TRBD2; J gene: TRBJ2-5; V gene: TRBV7-2
CDR3 DNA: TGTGCCAGCAGCCCCTCAATAGCGGGGGGGCGAGAGACCCAGTACTTC; CDR3 protein: CASSPSIAGGRETQYF; clone size: .; D gene: TRBD2; J gene: TRBJ2-5; V gene: TRBV7-2
CDR3 DNA: TGTGCCAGCAGAGCCGGGACAGGGGTAGGGGAGACCCAGTACTTC; CDR3 protein: CASRAGTGVGETQYF; clone size: .; D gene: TRBD1; J gene: TRBJ2-5; V gene: TRBV12-3/TRBV12-4
CDR3 DNA: TGTGCCAGCAGCTTATCAGGGGTTTCCCCTGAAGCTTTCTTT; CDR3 protein: CASSLSGVSPEAFF; clone size: few; D gene: .; J gene: TRBJ1-1; V gene: TRBV7-3
CDR3 DNA: TGTGCCAGCAGACAGGGTCTGAACACTGAAGCTTTCTTT; CDR3 protein: CASRQGLNTEAFF; clone size: few; D gene: .; J gene: TRBJ1-1; V gene: TRBV28
CDR3 DNA: TGTGCCAGCAGCTTAGAAGGTCGCGGGGGGAACTATGGCTACACCTTC; CDR3 protein: CASSLEGRGGNYGYTF; clone size: medium-sized; D gene: .; J gene: TRBJ1-2; V gene: TRBV11-3
CDR3 DNA: TGTGCCAGTAGTATCGACAGCTTGAACACTGAAGCTTTCTTT; CDR3 protein: CASSIDSLNTEAFF; clone size: few; D gene: .; J gene: TRBJ1-1; V gene: TRBV19
CDR3 DNA: TGTGCCAGCCGGGGGACACTCTACAATGAGCAGTTCTTC; CDR3 protein: CASRGTLYNEQFF; clone size: few; D gene: .; J gene: TRBJ2-1; V gene: TRBV6-1
CDR3 DNA: TGCAGTGCTAGAGAAGGGACCCGGCCAGGCACCTTC; CDR3 protein: CSAREGTRPGTF; clone size: few; D gene: .; J gene: TRBJ1-2; V gene: TRBV20-1
CDR3 DNA: TGTGCCAGCAGCTCTCAGGGGGCAGGTGTGTTTAATTCACCCCTCCACTTT; CDR3 protein: CASSSQGAGVFNSPLHF; clone size: .; D gene: TRBD1; J gene: TRBJ1-6; V gene: TRBV5-6
CDR3 DNA: TGTGCCAGCAGCTATACTAGAACTGGAAACACCATATATTTT; CDR3 protein: CASSYTRTGNTIYF; clone size: few; D gene: .; J gene: TRBJ1-3; V gene: TRBV7-2
CDR3 DNA: TGCGCCAGCAGTGAGTCGGGGGGCACAGATACGCAGTATTTT; CDR3 protein: CASSESGGTDTQYF; clone size: .; D gene: .; J gene: TRBJ2-3; V gene: TRBV10-1
CDR3 DNA: TGTGCCAGCAGGGGCGACGGACGGGATCCCCAGCATTTT; CDR3 protein: CASRGDGRDPQHF; clone size: few; D gene: .; J gene: TRBJ1-5; V gene: TRBV12-3/TRBV12-4
CDR3 DNA: TGTGCCAGCAGACTCGTTGGTTCTTCGAACACCGGGGAGCTGTTTTTT; CDR3 protein: CASRLVGSSNTGELFF; clone size: .; D gene: .; J gene: TRBJ2-2; V gene: TRBV11-1
CDR3 DNA: TGTGCCAGCAGTTTCTACGGGGCCGGGAGGACTGAAGCTTTCTTT; CDR3 protein: CASSFYGAGRTEAFF; clone size: .; D gene: .; J gene: TRBJ1-1; V gene: TRBV12-3/TRBV12-4
CDR3 DNA: TGTGCCAGCAGCCCTGTGGTCGGACAGGGCGGTGAGGATGGCTACACCTTC; CDR3 protein: CASSPVVGQGGEDGYTF; clone size: .; D gene: TRBD1; J gene: TRBJ1-2; V gene: TRBV14
CDR3 DNA: TGTGCCAGCAGTGACGAGTGGGGCACCCACCGGGATCAGCCCCAGCATTTT; CDR3 protein: CASSDEWGTHRDQPQHF; clone size: .; D gene: .; J gene: TRBJ1-5; V gene: TRBV6-4